The entry that follows covers one T cell receptor beta chain sequence. The clone's antigen remains unknown. Per-base quality was not reported, and no clone a single base away is much larger than it. The data belong to a study of tumor-infiltrating lymphocytes in localized non-small cell lung cancer (dated by TCRdb to about 2021). Regarding the study in general: Patients whose samples were collected after neoadjuvant chemotherapy, as well as both smokers and never-smokers and several histologies, were included in the cohort. From each patient came resected tumor tissue plus uninvolved lung tissue from that same patient, and the uninvolved lung tissue was described as non-adjacent to the tumor. The same patients underwent several integrated assays, with TCR sequencing performed together with flow cytometry, multiplex immunofluorescence, RNA-seq, exome sequencing and proteomics. The overall ICON cohort was composed of 150 or so surgical patients with localized non-small cell lung cancer whose tumors were resected. A total of around 50 patients were part of the paired comparison of immunoSEQ T-cell fraction between tumor and uninvolved lung.

Taken from cysteine to phenylalanine, the CDR3 has 14 residues. The kept DNA is CDR3 alone, 42 bases in frame from the first base. Trimmed from V: 4 bases; trimmed from J: 7 bases; junction bases lacking a gene match: 7. Taken from the germline V gene, the CDR1 and CDR2 loops are SGHTA and FQGNSA. TCR sequencing with the immunoSEQ assay provided the T-cell fraction in tumor and uninvolved lung tissue. The original pipeline was this. In the survival analysis, patients were divided into a high T-cell fraction group (upper tertile) and a low T-cell fraction group (lower two tertiles), and the two groups were compared using a log-rank test. A signed-rank test was used to test differences in T-cell fraction between paired tumor and uninvolved lung samples. In TCRdb, the immuneACCESS table is reduced to in-frame sequences with V and J assigned. These tables do not hold every clone; where another copy was compared, an unresolved V gene accounts for under half, and the others remain unexplained. V, J and clone size derive from that table, while D and trimming were established from the DNA sequence. The table for this sample lists some 10,000 clones; 60% to 80% of them were counted only once. Together, the top ten hold less than 25% of the sample.

Enrollment in ICON was initiated in the first half of 2016, and the last patient was enrolled in 2018. From a subcohort of about 80 patients, fresh tumor and matched uninvolved tissue were collected for in-depth immune analyses, including TCR sequencing. DNA for TCR sequencing was isolated from bulk tissue, and no cell sorting was done. Paper-wide results and their limitations: The TCR-derived T-cell fraction showed no difference between the flow cytometry-defined immunotypes IM1 (good prognosis) and IM2 (poor prognosis). Because different assays used different pieces of the same tissue, intratumor heterogeneity could not be separated from technical variation. TCRbeta sequencing supported higher T cell infiltration in tumors than in uninvolved lung tissue, consistent with immunofluorescence CD3 counts. No association of tumor T-cell fraction from TCR sequencing with recurrence-free survival was found (p = 0.61). Since assay coverage differed from patient to patient depending on how much tissue was available, TCR sequencing was done for only a subset of the cohort.

The source of this sequence is a human donor with non-small cell lung cancer. Sequencing was performed on lung tumor tissue. Recombination joined TRBV7-2 with TRBJ2-4; the junction holds 7 bases that match TRBD1. The CDR3 loop reads CASSSGQVVNIQYF. The DNA is TGTGCCAGCAGCTCCGGACAGGTTGTGAACATTCAGTACTTC.